This TCR beta chain came from a study of beta chain features in type 1 diabetes. On this clone itself: Its antigen is currently unknown.

The investigators reverse transcribed all of the isolated RNA, so they sequenced expressed TCRB transcripts. Sequencing was performed with immunoSEQ multiplex PCR; in TCRdb, only in-frame clones are kept and a portion is missing. Of 350,000 to 450,000 clones in the sample, around 13% are singletons; the top ten hold roughly 0.036%. V lost 4 bases, J lost 7 bases, and 14 bases stayed unmatched. The CDR3 extends over 18 amino acids. A CD45RO/CCR7/CD25/CD127/CD95/CD27 panel sorted naive, central memory, regulatory and stem cell-like memory CD4+ cells. Regarding the study as a whole: In patients and controls equally, PCR might favor templates that are shorter. Patients with Type 1 diabetes showed moderately but significantly shorter TCRB CDR3s in all four CD4+ subsets.

Sequenced: naive CD4+ T cells from blood. This sequence originates from a man between 25 and 39 years old in good health. This sequence joins TRBV23-1 and TRBJ1-5; TRBD1 aligns across 12 bases. TRBV23-1 is an ORF; its function is uncertain. Here the CDR3 DNA reads TGCGCCAGCAGTCCCCCCCTTCGGGACAGGGGGCGCGAACAGCCCCAGCATTTT. The encoded protein is CASSPPLRDRGREQPQHF.